These 30 T cell receptor beta chains originate from one sample sequenced in a study of T cells in women clearing cervical HPV infection. TCRdb's table, derived via immunoSEQ multiplex PCR, lists solely in-frame clones and lacks some. The listing contains about 48,000 clones. Input material: blood buffy coat. The receptor source for this set is a woman between 18 and 70 years old with a cervical HPV16 infection that either progressed to CIN3+ or cleared (not recorded which).

Turning to this clone: With the read ending 3 residues before the CDR3 end, the germline J gene is used to fill in that end. This chain connects TRBV18 to TRBJ1-3; a weak D match, TRBD1 (5 bases). Trimming took off 5 bases at V and 7 bases at J, with 15 bases between the two ends. The CDR3 runs to 14 residues. Germline V gives CDR1 KGHSH, CDR2 LQKENI. CDR3 sequence reads: CASSYQGLDNTIYF. The CDR3 bases that were read are TGTGCCAGCTCATATCAGGGTCTGGATAACACC. The full variable domain, completed using reference TRBV18 and TRBJ1-3, is NAGVMQNPRHLVRRRGQEARLRCSPMKGHSHVYWYRQLPEEGLKFMVYLQKENIIDESGMPKERFSAEFPKEGPSILRIQQVVRGDSAAYFCASSYQGLDNTIYFGEGSWLTVV.

In regard to this clone: The read ends 3 residues before the CDR3 terminus; that terminus is restored from the germline J gene. J is TRBJ2-3 and V is TRBV5-1; 10 bases are a match to TRBD1. The CDR3 has 13 residues. CDR1 SGHRS and CDR2 YFSETQ come from the germline V gene. This CDR3 is CASSGTGVTTQYF. The DNA read from the CDR3 is TGCGCCAGCAGTGGGACAGGGGTTACGACG.

About this clone itself: The CDR3 end is not reached by the read, which stops 3 residues before it; the germline J gene fills it in. This chain links TRBV29-1 with TRBJ2-5; D is perhaps TRBD2 (6 bases). CDR3 length equals 11 residues. V was trimmed by 7 bases and J by 1 base, leaving 7 bases between them. The germline gives CDR1 SQVTM, CDR2 ANQGSEA. CDR3 DNA (partial): TGCAGCGCGGGACTCCAAGAGACC. As protein: CSAGLQET. In full, the CDR3 is CSAGLQETQYF.

About this clone: From the germline J gene comes the end of the CDR3, since the read stops 3 residues before it. This sequence joins TRBV2 and TRBJ2-5; TRBD1 matches at 8 bases. Trimming removed 8 bases from V and 5 bases from J; junction bases left unmatched: 10. CDR1 SNHLY and CDR2 FYNNEI come from the germline V gene. The CDR3 has 14 amino acids. The sequenced CDR3 bases are TGTGCCAGCCAGGGGGCTAGTTGGAAGGAGACC. Its translation: CASQGASWKET. The CDR3, in full, reads CASQGASWKETQYF.

Points on this clone: The read ends 3 residues early relative to the CDR3; the germline J gene fills the gap. The chain joins TRBV28 to TRBJ1-5; 11 positions match TRBD1. Trimming removed 6 bases from V and 1 base from J; junction bases left unmatched: 11. Germline values: CDR1 MDHEN, CDR2 SYDVKM. The CDR3 extends over 18 amino acids. CDR3 loop: CASRPGQGALLSNQPQHF. CDR3 bases read: TGTGCCAGCAGGCCCGGACAGGGGGCCCTTCTGAGCAATCAGCCC.

A word on this clone: The CDR3 extends 3 residues past the end of the read, so its final part is completed from the germline J gene. This chain links TRBV4-1 with TRBJ2-3, with 7 positions matching TRBD1. The CDR3 consists of 13 residues. Unmatched junction bases numbered 0, after V lost 0 bases and J lost 6 bases. From germline, CDR1 is MGHRA and CDR2 YSYEKL. The chain's CDR3 is CASSQEQGDTQYF. CDR3 DNA, as far as it was read: TGCGCCAGCAGCCAAGAACAGGGGGATACG.

Worth noting for this clone: The missing CDR3 end, 3 residues past where the read stops, is filled in from the germline J gene. The chain uses TRBV27 and TRBJ2-7; 8 bases align to TRBD1. The length of the CDR3 is 17 residues. Germline V gene sequence: CDR1 MNHEY, CDR2 SMNVEV (reference sequence). Losses at the gene ends were 6 bases for V and 0 bases for J; bases not matched to a gene: 13. Here the CDR3 reads CASSLMGGTGSSYEQYF. CDR3 DNA (partial): TGTGCCAGCAGCCTTATGGGCGGGACAGGAAGCTCCTACGAG.

To note about this clone: The read is 3 residues too short to cover the CDR3 end, so that end is filled in from the germline J gene. The chain employs TRBV20-1 and TRBJ2-7, with D tentatively TRBD1 (6 bases). The CDR3 has 15 amino acids. CDR1 DFQATT and CDR2 SNEGSKA come from the germline V gene (reference sequence). V was shortened by 1 base and J by 3 bases, with 16 bases between the two germline ends. The sequenced part of the CDR3 DNA is TGCAGTGCTAGAGCGCGGTGGACAGAGGTCTACGAG. It codes for CSARARWTEVYE. The entire CDR3 protein is CSARARWTEVYEQYF.

Details on this clone: Read coverage stops 3 residues before the CDR3 terminus; the germline J gene supplies the remainder. This rearrangement joins TRBV9 to TRBJ2-7; the D gene is possibly TRBD1 (6 bases). Germline CDR1 SGDLS, CDR2 YYNGEE. Between the trimmed V and J ends, which lost 0 bases and 5 bases, there was a span of 15 bases. CDR3 length equals 15 residues. The sequenced part of the CDR3 DNA is TGTGCCAGCAGCGTAGGGCCAGGGGTGAACGACGAG. The encoded protein is CASSVGPGVNDE. The full CDR3 reads CASSVGPGVNDEQYF.

About this clone: The read terminates 3 residues ahead of where the CDR3 ends, so the germline J gene completes it. The V gene is TRBV12-3 or TRBV12-4, the J gene TRBJ2-3; D remains ambiguous. The CDR3 spans 12 residues. Trimming pared 5 bases from V and 6 bases from J, leaving 9 bases between. CDR3 in amino acids: CASSRWLDTQYF. The CDR3 bases that were read are TGTGCCAGCAGTAGGTGGCTGGATACG.

In the case of this clone: The DNA ends 3 residues before the CDR3 does, and the rest of the CDR3 is filled in from the germline J gene. The chain employs TRBV30 and TRBJ1-4, with D tentatively TRBD1 (6 bases). There are 14 residues in the CDR3. Per the germline V gene, CDR1 is GTSNPN and CDR2 is SVGIG (reference sequence). Trimming left V 3 bases short and J 4 bases short, with 12 bases between. The CDR3 protein is CAWSLTGGNEKLFF. The part of the CDR3 DNA that was read is TGTGCCTGGAGCCTGACAGGCGGTAATGAAAAA. Full variable domain (outside the CDR3, taken from reference TRBV30 and TRBJ1-4): SQTIHQWPATLVQPVGSPLSLECTVEGTSNPNLYWYRQAAGRGLQLLFYSVGIGQISSEVPQNLSASRPQDRQFILSSKKLLLSDSGFYLCAWSLTGGNEKLFFGSGTQLSVL.

A word on this clone: Read sequence stops 3 residues before the CDR3 end, and the germline J gene provides the missing end. The genes are TRBV5-4 and TRBJ1-2; D might be TRBD1 (6 bases). Trimming stripped 4 bases from V and 4 bases from J, with 14 bases between. Germline values: CDR1 SGHNT, CDR2 YYREEE (reference sequence). This CDR3 region has 14 residues. This chain's CDR3 is CASSRTGYAYGYTF. The CDR3 DNA, read in part, is TGTGCCAGCAGCCGCACAGGGTATGCCTATGGC.

A remark on this clone: Read coverage stops 3 residues before the CDR3 terminus; the germline J gene supplies the remainder. The genes are TRBV5-1 and TRBJ1-1; TRBD1 is a possible D gene (5 bases). The CDR3 totals 13 residues. Germline V lookup: CDR1 SGHRS, CDR2 YFSETQ. V was cut by 2 bases and J by 3 bases, with 8 bases left in between. CDR3 DNA (partial): TGCGCCAGCAGCTTACAGGCCTACACTGAA. It encodes CASSLQAYTE. The whole CDR3 reads CASSLQAYTEAFF. The entire variable domain, with the rest obtained from reference TRBV5-1 and TRBJ1-1, is as follows: KAGVTQTPRYLIKTRGQQVTLSCSPISGHRSVSWYQQTPGQGLQFLFEYFSETQRNKGNFPGRFSGRQFSNSRSEMNVSTLELGDSALYLCASSLQAYTEAFFGQGTRLTVV.

As for this clone: From the germline J gene comes the end of the CDR3, since the read stops 3 residues before it. The gene calls are TRBV7-9 and TRBJ2-7, with D uncertain. The CDR3 length is 12 residues. V shed 0 bases and J shed 3 bases, with 3 bases lying between them. The germline CDR1 and CDR2 sequences are SEHNR and FQNEAQ (reference sequence). Here the CDR3 reads CASSLANYEQYF. The sequenced CDR3 bases are TGTGCCAGCAGCTTAGCCAACTACGAG.

With respect to this clone: Read data end 3 residues before the CDR3 end; the end is taken from the germline J gene. The genes are TRBV12-3 or TRBV12-4 and TRBJ2-3; 9 positions match TRBD1. The V segment lost 7 bases and the J segment 2 bases; nucleotides outside the gene matches: 7. The CDR3 covers 15 residues. The CDR3 bases that were read are TGTGCCAGCACCCTCCGGGACAGGGTCACAGATACG. It yields the protein CASTLRDRVTDT. From start to end, the CDR3 is CASTLRDRVTDTQYF.

Note on this clone: The CDR3 end is not reached by the read, which stops 3 residues before it; the germline J gene fills it in. The chain joins TRBV5-5 to TRBJ2-7, with 10 bases fitting TRBD1. Trimming took 3 bases from V and 2 from J; bases not matched to a gene: 5. The CDR3 totals 15 residues. Germline V CDR1 and CDR2: SGHKS, YYEKEE (reference sequence). The CDR3 region is CASSSPDRGTYEQYF. Partial CDR3 DNA: TGTGCCAGCAGCTCACCGGACAGGGGGACCTACGAG.

A note on this clone: The read finishes 3 residues shy of the CDR3 end, and the germline J gene is used to complete it. The chain couples TRBV2 to TRBJ2-3; 7 bases line up with TRBD1. J lost 4 bases, V lost 5 bases, and 12 bases had no gene match. The CDR3 has 16 residues. Germline V gene lookup returns CDR1 SNHLY and CDR2 FYNNEI. The part of the CDR3 DNA that was read is TGTGCCAGCAGTAAAAGACAGGGTTTGAAGCCAGATACG. Protein: CASSKRQGLKPDT. The full CDR3 protein is CASSKRQGLKPDTQYF.

On this clone itself: The read ends 3 residues shy of where the CDR3 ends; the end is completed using the germline J gene. This chain uses TRBV13 with TRBJ2-2; D may be TRBD1 (6 bases). Trimming cost V 8 bases and J 3 bases, with 13 bases left between them. Per the germline V gene, CDR1 is PRHDT and CDR2 is FYEKMQ (reference sequence). The CDR3 extends over 14 amino acids. CDR3 in amino acids: CASRSRGDTGELFF. The sequenced CDR3 bases are TGTGCCAGCCGATCCAGGGGCGACACCGGGGAG.

As concerns this clone: The read terminates 3 residues before the CDR3 end, so the remaining end is supplied by the germline J gene. J is TRBJ2-3 and V is TRBV20-1; possibly TRBD1 for D (7 bases). CDR1 and CDR2 from the germline V gene are DFQATT and SNEGSKA (reference sequence). Trimming took 2 bases from V and 4 from J, leaving 19 bases between them. This CDR3 comprises 16 residues. The CDR3 DNA, read in part, is TGCAGTGCTAGAATCCCCCGGGAGAGGGGGCCAGATACG. Amino acid sequence: CSARIPRERGPDT. The CDR3, in full, reads CSARIPRERGPDTQYF.

Turning to this clone: The read falls 3 residues short of the CDR3 end, and the missing part is taken from the germline J gene. This chain uses TRBV2 with TRBJ2-7; 8 nucleotides match TRBD2. V was pared by 10 bases and J by 1 base, with 21 bases of the junction left unmatched. Germline V gene lookup returns CDR1 SNHLY and CDR2 FYNNEI. The CDR3 runs to 18 residues. CDR3 DNA (partial): TGTGCCACCACCAGCGGGAGAAAGGCCCTGCTAAGTTCCTACGAG. As protein: CATTSGRKALLSSYE. The full-length CDR3 reads as CATTSGRKALLSSYEQYF.

Turning to this clone: The CDR3 extends 3 residues past the end of the read, so its final part is completed from the germline J gene. The J gene is TRBJ2-1, the V gene TRBV19; D gene unclear. Looked up from germline, CDR1 is LNHDA and CDR2 is SQIVND (reference sequence). This CDR3 is built from 14 residues. Trimming shortened V by 5 bases and J by 2 bases, and 10 bases separated the two germline ends. The CDR3: CASSAAAPYNEQFF. The part of the CDR3 DNA that was read is TGTGCCAGTAGTGCGGCAGCACCCTACAATGAG.

Of note for this clone: The read finishes 3 residues shy of the CDR3 end, and the germline J gene is used to complete it. The chain combines TRBV6-4 with TRBJ2-1; the match to TRBD2 covers 10 bases. The CDR3 is made up of 15 amino acids. The V and J ends lost 4 bases and 8 bases, in that order; junction bases with no gene match: 8. Germline assignment: CDR1 MRHNA and CDR2 SNTAGT. The DNA read from the CDR3 is TGTGCCAGCAGTGTAACTAGCGGGACCGGCTATGAG. This gives the protein CASSVTSGTGYE. The full CDR3 protein is CASSVTSGTGYEQFF.

Worth noting for this clone: The CDR3 extends 3 residues past the end of the read, so its final part is completed from the germline J gene. The rearrangement links TRBV7-6 to TRBJ1-4; D might be TRBD1 (5 bases). CDR1 is SGHVS, CDR2 FNYEAQ, per germline. There are 14 residues in the CDR3. V was clipped by 3 bases and J by 6 bases, with 11 bases between them. The CDR3 protein is CASSFSRAYEKLFF. The sequenced part of the CDR3 DNA is TGTGCCAGCAGCTTCAGCAGGGCTTATGAAAAA.

Turning to this clone: The observed sequence ends 3 residues before the CDR3 terminus, with the missing tail filled in from the germline J gene. The rearrangement joins TRBV29-1 to TRBJ2-7; tentatively, D is TRBD1 (6 bases). V was cut by 4 bases and J by 0 bases, with 10 bases left in between. This CDR3 region has 13 residues. CDR1 is SQVTM, CDR2 ANQGSEA, per germline. The CDR3 bases that were read are TGCAGCGTTGGGACAGCGCTCTCCTACGAG. This sequence encodes CSVGTALSYE. The entire CDR3 sequence reads CSVGTALSYEQYF.

Of note for this clone: The CDR3 end is not reached by the read, which stops 3 residues before it; the germline J gene fills it in. V usage is TRBV20-1 and J usage is TRBJ2-3; TRBD1 agrees at 8 bases. The CDR3 runs to 14 residues. After removal of 5 bases from V and 0 bases from J, the junction contained 4 bases not matched to a gene. CDR1 is DFQATT and CDR2 is SNEGSKA in the germline V gene (reference sequence). Partial CDR3 DNA: TGCAGTGCTGCTCAGGGGGCTAGCACAGATACG. It yields the protein CSAAQGASTDT. The whole CDR3 region reads CSAAQGASTDTQYF.

About this clone itself: The read stops 3 residues short of the end of the CDR3; the missing end is completed from the germline J gene. This rearrangement joins TRBV10-1 to TRBJ2-7; 7 nucleotides align to TRBD2. This CDR3 has 15 amino acids. V was clipped by 6 bases and J by 0 bases; unmatched bases: 8. The germline gives CDR1 WNHNN, CDR2 SYGVQD (reference sequence). The CDR3 here is CASRHLSGHSYEQYF. CDR3 bases read: TGCGCCAGCAGACACCTTAGCGGGCACTCCTACGAG.

In regard to this clone: With the read ending 3 residues before the CDR3 end, the germline J gene is used to fill in that end. The rearrangement joins TRBV5-1 to TRBJ2-5, with a weak D call TRBD1 (6 bases). The germline CDR1 and CDR2 sequences are SGHRS and YFSETQ. The CDR3 has 14 amino acids. Trimming removed 4 bases at V and 5 bases at J, with 15 bases between. Incomplete CDR3 DNA: TGCGCCAGCAGCCCAGGGACACTGAGGGAGACC. Protein: CASSPGTLRET. The whole CDR3 region reads CASSPGTLRETQYF.

In the case of this clone: The sequenced fragment ends 3 residues before the CDR3 boundary, so the rest is inferred from the germline J gene. The V gene is TRBV11-3, the J gene TRBJ2-4; weak D call: TRBD2 (6 bases). Germline CDR1 SGHNT, CDR2 YENEEA. The CDR3 has 15 amino acids. The CDR3 sequence: CASSQWRGWTVIQYF. The part of the CDR3 DNA that was read is TGTGCCAGCAGCCAGTGGAGGGGTTGGACGGTAATT.

Details on this clone: The read is 3 residues too short to cover the CDR3 end, so that end is filled in from the germline J gene. The rearrangement joins TRBV9 to TRBJ2-1; 9 bases are a match to TRBD2. The CDR3 covers 17 residues. Germline V CDR1 and CDR2: SGDLS, YYNGEE. Losses at the gene ends were 3 bases for V and 5 bases for J; bases not matched to a gene: 12. The CDR3 DNA, read in part, is TGTGCCAGCAGCGGCTTGTGGGGGCGGGGGGGAGACAATGAG. Its translation is CASSGLWGRGGDNE. The full CDR3 is CASSGLWGRGGDNEQFF.

For this clone: The missing CDR3 end, 3 residues past where the read stops, is filled in from the germline J gene. This chain connects TRBV2 to TRBJ2-1; 8 bases agree with TRBD2. V trimming: 9 bases; J trimming: 7 bases; junction bases outside the gene matches: 14. CDR1 is SNHLY, CDR2 FYNNEI, per germline. This CDR3 spans 15 amino acids. The sequenced part of the CDR3 DNA is TGTGCCAGTAACCACCAGAGCGGGGGCGGGAATGAG. Its protein product is CASNHQSGGGNE. Given in full, the CDR3 is CASNHQSGGGNEQFF.